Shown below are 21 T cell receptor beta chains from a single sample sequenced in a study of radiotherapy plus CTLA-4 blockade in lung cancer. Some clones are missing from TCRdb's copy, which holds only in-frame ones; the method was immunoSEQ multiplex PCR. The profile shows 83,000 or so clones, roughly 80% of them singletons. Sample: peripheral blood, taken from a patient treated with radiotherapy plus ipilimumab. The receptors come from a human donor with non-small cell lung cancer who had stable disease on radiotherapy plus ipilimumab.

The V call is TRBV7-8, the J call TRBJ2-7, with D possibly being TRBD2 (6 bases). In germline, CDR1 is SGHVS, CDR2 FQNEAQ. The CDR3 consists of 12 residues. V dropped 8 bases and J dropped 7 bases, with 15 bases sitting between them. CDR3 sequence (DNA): TGTGCCAGCCGGCCCGGGGGAGAGGAGCAGTACTTC. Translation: CASRPGGEEQYF.

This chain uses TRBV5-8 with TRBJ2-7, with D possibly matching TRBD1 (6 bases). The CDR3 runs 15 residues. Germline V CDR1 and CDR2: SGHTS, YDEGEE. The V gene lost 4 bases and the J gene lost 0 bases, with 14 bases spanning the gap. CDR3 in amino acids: CASSRFGQSSYEQYF. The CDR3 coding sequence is TGTGCCAGCAGCAGGTTTGGACAGAGCTCCTACGAGCAGTACTTC.

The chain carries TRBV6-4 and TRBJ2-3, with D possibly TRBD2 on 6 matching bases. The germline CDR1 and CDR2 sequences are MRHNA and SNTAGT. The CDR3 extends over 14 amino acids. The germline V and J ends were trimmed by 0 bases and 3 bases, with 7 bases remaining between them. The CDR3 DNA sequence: TGTGCCAGCAGTGACTCGGAGGGGACAGATACGCAGTATTTT. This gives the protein CASSDSEGTDTQYF.

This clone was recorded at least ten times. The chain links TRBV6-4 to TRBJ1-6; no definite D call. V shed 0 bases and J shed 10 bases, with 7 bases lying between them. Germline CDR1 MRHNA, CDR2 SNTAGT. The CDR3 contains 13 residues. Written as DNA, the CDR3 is TGTGCCAGCAGTGACTCGATCAACTCACCCCTCCACTTT. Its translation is CASSDSINSPLHF.

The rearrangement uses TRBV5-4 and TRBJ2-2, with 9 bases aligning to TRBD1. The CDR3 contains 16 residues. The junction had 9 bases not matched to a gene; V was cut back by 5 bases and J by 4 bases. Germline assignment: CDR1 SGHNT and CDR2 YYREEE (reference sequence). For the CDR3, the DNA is TGTGCCAGCAGGGCGGGACAGGGAACAGGCACCGGGGAGCTGTTTTTT. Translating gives CASRAGQGTGTGELFF.

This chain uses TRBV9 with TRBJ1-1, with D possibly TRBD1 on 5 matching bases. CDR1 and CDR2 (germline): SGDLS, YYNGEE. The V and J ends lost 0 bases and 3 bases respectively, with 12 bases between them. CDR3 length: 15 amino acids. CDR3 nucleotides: TGTGCCAGCAGCGTAGTACTGGCGGGGGACACTGAAGCTTTCTTT. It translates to CASSVVLAGDTEAFF.

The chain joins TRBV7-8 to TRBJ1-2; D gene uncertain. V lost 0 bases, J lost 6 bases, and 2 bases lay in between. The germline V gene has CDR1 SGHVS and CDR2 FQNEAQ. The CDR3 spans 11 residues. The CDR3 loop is CASSLADGYTF. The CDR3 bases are TGTGCCAGCAGCTTAGCGGATGGCTACACCTTC.

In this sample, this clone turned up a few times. The CDR3 DNA is TGTGCCAGCAGTGACTCCCCAGGACAGTTTACGCAGTATTTT. Translating gives CASSDSPGQFTQYF. The chain is built from TRBV6-4 and TRBJ2-3, with D possibly being TRBD1 (6 bases). The CDR3 has 14 amino acids. V was trimmed by 0 bases and J by 8 bases, leaving 12 bases between them. In germline, CDR1 is MRHNA, CDR2 SNTAGT.

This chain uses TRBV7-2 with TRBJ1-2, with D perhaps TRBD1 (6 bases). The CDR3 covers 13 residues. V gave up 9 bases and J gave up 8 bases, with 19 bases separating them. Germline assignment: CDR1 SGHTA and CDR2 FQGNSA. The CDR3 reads CARDEGGDPGYTF. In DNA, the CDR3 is TGTGCCAGGGACGAGGGGGGGGATCCGGGCTACACCTTC.

DNA of the CDR3: TGTGCCAGCAGCCCATCGGGGAGTCAGCCCCAGCATTTT. Translation: CASSPSGSQPQHF. The V gene is TRBV7-9, the J gene TRBJ1-5; D not certain. CDR1 SEHNR and CDR2 FQNEAQ come from the germline V gene (reference sequence). The V and J ends lost 5 bases and 6 bases respectively, with 11 bases between them. The CDR3 is made up of 13 amino acids.

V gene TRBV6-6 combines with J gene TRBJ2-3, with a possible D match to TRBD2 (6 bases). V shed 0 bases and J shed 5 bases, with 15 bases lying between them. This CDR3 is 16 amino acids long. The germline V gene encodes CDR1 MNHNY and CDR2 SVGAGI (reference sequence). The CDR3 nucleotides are TGTGCCAGCAGTTACTCGACTAGACAATTGGGAGATACGCAGTATTTT. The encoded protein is CASSYSTRQLGDTQYF.

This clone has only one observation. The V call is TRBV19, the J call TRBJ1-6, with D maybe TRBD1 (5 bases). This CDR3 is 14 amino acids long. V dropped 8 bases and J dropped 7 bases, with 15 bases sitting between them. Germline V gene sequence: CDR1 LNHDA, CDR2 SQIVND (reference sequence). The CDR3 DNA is TGTGCCAGTTTAGAGGGACGATGGAATTCACCCCTCCACTTT. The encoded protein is CASLEGRWNSPLHF.

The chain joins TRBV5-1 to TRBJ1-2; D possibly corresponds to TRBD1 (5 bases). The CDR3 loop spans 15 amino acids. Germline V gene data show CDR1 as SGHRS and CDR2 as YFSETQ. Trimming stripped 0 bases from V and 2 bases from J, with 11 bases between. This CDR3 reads CASSLEGSWNYGYTF. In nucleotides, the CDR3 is TGCGCCAGCAGCTTGGAGGGGTCTTGGAACTATGGCTACACCTTC.

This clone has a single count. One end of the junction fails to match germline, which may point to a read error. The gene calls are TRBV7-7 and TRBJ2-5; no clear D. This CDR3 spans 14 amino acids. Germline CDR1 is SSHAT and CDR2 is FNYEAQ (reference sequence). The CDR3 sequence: CASSLSGASETQYF. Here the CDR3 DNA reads TGTGCTAGCAGCTTATCGGGTGCTTCTGAGACCCAGTACTTC.

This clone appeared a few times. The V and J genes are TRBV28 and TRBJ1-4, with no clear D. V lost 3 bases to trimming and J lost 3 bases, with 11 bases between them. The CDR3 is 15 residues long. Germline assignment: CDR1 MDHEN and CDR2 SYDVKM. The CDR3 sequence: CASSLGSAPNEKLFF. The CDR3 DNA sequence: TGTGCCAGCAGTTTGGGTTCGGCCCCTAATGAAAAACTGTTTTTT. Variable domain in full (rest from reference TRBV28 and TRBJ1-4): DVKVTQSSRYLVKRTGEKVFLECVQDMDHENMFWYRQDPGLGLRLIYFSYDVKMKEKGDIPEGYSVSREKKERFSLILESASTNQTSMYLCASSLGSAPNEKLFFGSGTQLSVL.

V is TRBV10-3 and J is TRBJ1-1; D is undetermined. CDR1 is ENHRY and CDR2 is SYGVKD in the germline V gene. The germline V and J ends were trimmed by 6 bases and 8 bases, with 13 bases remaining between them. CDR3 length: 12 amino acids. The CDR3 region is CAISGVTTEAFF. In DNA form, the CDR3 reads TGTGCCATCAGCGGAGTAACAACGGAAGCTTTCTTT.

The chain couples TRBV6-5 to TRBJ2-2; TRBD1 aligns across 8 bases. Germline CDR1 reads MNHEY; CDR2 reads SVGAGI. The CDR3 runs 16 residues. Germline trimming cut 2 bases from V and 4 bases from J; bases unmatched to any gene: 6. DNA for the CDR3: TGTGCCAGCAGTTACACAGGGACAGGACCCACCGGGGAGCTGTTTTTT. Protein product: CASSYTGTGPTGELFF.

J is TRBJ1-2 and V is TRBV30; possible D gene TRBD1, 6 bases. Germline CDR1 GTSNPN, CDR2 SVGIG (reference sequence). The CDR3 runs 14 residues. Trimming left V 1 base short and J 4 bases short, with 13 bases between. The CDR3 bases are TGTGCCTGGAGTGGTACAGGGCCCAGCTATGGCTACACCTTC. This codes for CAWSGTGPSYGYTF.

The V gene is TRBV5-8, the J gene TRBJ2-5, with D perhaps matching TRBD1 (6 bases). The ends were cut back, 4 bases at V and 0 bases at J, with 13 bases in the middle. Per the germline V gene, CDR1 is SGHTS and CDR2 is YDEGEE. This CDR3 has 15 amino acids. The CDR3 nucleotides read TGTGCCAGCAGCCTGGCCCAGGGGCACCAAGAGACCCAGTACTTC. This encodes CASSLAQGHQETQYF.

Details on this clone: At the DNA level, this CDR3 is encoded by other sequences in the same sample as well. CDR3: CASSPSGRSTDTQYF. The CDR3 DNA sequence: TGCGCCAGCAGCCCCAGCGGGAGGAGCACAGATACGCAGTATTTT. The chain uses TRBV5-1 and TRBJ2-3; TRBD2 matches 9 bases. Germline-derived CDR1 and CDR2 are SGHRS and YFSETQ. With V trimmed by 4 bases and J by 0 bases, 3 bases remained unmatched. The CDR3 has 15 residues.

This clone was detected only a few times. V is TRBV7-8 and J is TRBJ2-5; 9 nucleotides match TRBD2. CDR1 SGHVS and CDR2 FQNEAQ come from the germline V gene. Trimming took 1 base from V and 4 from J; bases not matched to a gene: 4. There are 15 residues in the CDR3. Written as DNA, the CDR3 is TGTGCCAGCAGCTTAGGTGGACTAGCGCCAGAGACCCAGTACTTC. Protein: CASSLGGLAPETQYF.